The clone carrying this T cell receptor beta chain has just a few counts. Its specificity is unknown. What was sequenced were expressed TCRB transcripts, since all of the isolated RNA had been reverse transcribed. The assay was immunoSEQ multiplex PCR, and TCRdb's table has in-frame clones only and misses some. The table includes roughly 160,000 clones, approximately 7.9% detected once. This sample is drawn from a study of beta chain features in type 1 diabetes. Study observations and caveats: TCRB CDR3 length was moderately but significantly reduced in all four CD4+ subsets of Type 1 diabetes patients.

CDR1 is SNHLY and CDR2 is FYNNEI in the germline V gene. V was shortened by 5 bases and J by 1 base, with 11 bases between the two germline ends. CDR3 size: 14 residues. This TCR was sampled from a man aged 18-30 years with type 1 diabetes. The sample taken for sequencing was central memory CD4+ T cells from blood. The chain couples TRBV2 to TRBJ2-5, with no clear D. Written as DNA, the CDR3 is TGTGCCAGCAGTAGAATTACAGCCCAAGAGACCCAGTACTTC. Protein: CASSRITAQETQYF.